This T cell receptor beta chain is from a study of graft-versus-host responses after intestinal transplantation. On the study more broadly: In this cohort, recipients had multivisceral, liver-intestinal, or isolated intestinal transplants.

Deletions cut 4 bases from V and 0 bases from J, with 17 bases between. This CDR3 contains 17 residues. Germline-derived CDR1 and CDR2 are SGHAT and FQNNGV. Assay: immunoSEQ multiplex PCR; the TCRdb copy retains only in-frame clones and omits some. Found here are around 90,000 clones, just under 95% of them singletons; the top ten hold about 0.3%. Comment on this clone: Its antigen is currently unknown.

Whole-study results and caveats: Patients with graft-donor T cell macrochimerism had high graft-versus-host to host-versus-graft clonal ratios in allografts. Detected in recipient marrow were GvH clones, some of which were first observed in ileum or blood.

The clonotype comes from a human donor who received an intestinal transplant. The chain is built from TRBV11-2 and TRBJ2-3, with D uncertain. The sequences come from unstimulated CD4+ T cells sorted from spleen or lymph node cells, collected before intestinal transplant. The CDR3, as DNA: TGTGCCAGCAGCTCAAAAGTATCAAGAGTTAGCACAGATACGCAGTATTTT. Translating gives CASSSKVSRVSTDTQYF.